This entry is about one T cell receptor beta chain. Its antigen is unknown. The sample comes from a study of cytomegalovirus exposure and HLA in healthy donors. Study outcomes and limitations: Presence/absence analyses rested on an assumption that sequencing depth was roughly uniform across donors.

V shed 6 bases, J shed 0 bases, and the junction held 5 bases outside the gene matches. Germline V gene data show CDR1 as SGHRS and CDR2 as YFSETQ. This CDR3 region has 15 residues. PCR was performed using 60 Vbeta and 13 Jbeta primers. TCRdb's copy holds only in-frame clones and misses some; the assay was immunoSEQ multiplex PCR. Of about 130,000 clones listed, roughly 68% are singletons. This clonotype was obtained from a woman in her forties or fifties in good health and CMV-seropositive. The sample was PBMCs. The chain has TRBV5-1 and TRBJ1-3; 8 bases are shared with TRBD1. The CDR3 loop is CASKLDRVSGNTIYF. The CDR3 DNA follows: TGCGCCAGCAAACTGGACAGGGTCTCTGGAAACACCATATATTTT.